This TCR beta chain stems from a study of STAT5B mutations in CD4+ large granular lymphocyte leukemia. Study findings and constraints: Main leukemic clonotypes were patient-specific, but under 30% appeared at low frequency elsewhere.

Profiling relied on immunoSEQ multiplex PCR, and the TCRdb table lists in-frame clones only, not all of them. The sample includes fewer than 50,000 clones, 65% to 85% of them seen just once. A word on this clone: Antigen specificity is unknown.

Germline V gives CDR1 SGHAT, CDR2 FQNNGV. This CDR3 has 15 amino acids. Unmatched junction bases numbered 6, after V lost 5 bases and J lost 4 bases. The source is a human donor in good health. The sample comprised CD4+ T cells from blood buffy coats. V usage is TRBV11-2 and J usage is TRBJ1-5; 9 bases map to TRBD1. In DNA form, the CDR3 reads TGTGCCAGCAGCAGGACAGGGGAGGGTAATCAGCCCCAGCATTTT. Translating gives CASSRTGEGNQPQHF.